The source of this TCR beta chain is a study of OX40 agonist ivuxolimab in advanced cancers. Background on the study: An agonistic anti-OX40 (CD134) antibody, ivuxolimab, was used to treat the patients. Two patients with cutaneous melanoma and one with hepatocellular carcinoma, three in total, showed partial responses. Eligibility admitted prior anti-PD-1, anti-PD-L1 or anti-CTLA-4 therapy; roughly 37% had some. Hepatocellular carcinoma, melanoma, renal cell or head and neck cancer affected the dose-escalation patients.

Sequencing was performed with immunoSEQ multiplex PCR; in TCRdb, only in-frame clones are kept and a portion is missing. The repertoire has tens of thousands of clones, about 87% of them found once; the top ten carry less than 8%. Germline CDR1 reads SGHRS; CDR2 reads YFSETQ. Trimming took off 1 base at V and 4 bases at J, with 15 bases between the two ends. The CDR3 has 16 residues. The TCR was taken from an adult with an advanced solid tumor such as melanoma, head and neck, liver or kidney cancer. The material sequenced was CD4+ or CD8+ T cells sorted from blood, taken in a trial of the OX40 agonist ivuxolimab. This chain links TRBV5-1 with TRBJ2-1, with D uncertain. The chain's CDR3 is CASSLSYRGDYNEQFF. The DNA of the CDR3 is TGCGCCAGCAGCTTGTCTTATCGCGGAGATTACAATGAGCAGTTCTTC.